Listed below are T cell receptor beta chains from one sample, sequenced in a study of blood T cell repertoires in COVID-19. The repertoire was sequenced with immunoSEQ multiplex PCR; TCRdb's copy has only in-frame clones and lacks some. The sample lists about 48,000 clones, 89% occurring once. Input material: peripheral blood. The receptors derive from a woman over 75 with acute or convalescent COVID-19. Both conserved end residues are trimmed from each CDR3.

CDR3 protein,J gene,V gene
ASSPVTAEEGYT,TRBJ1-2,TRBV18
ASGRGLRDGYT,TRBJ1-2,TRBV6-6
ASSLDVFREGQPQH,TRBJ1-5,TRBV5-5
ASSYSSASGGPQGTQY,TRBJ2-3,TRBV6-2/TRBV6-3
ASSLNRGLNEKLF,TRBJ1-4,TRBV7-2
ASSKNGQGYNEQF,TRBJ2-1,TRBV18
ATSRETVPNTGELF,TRBJ2-2,TRBV15
ASSPLTGVVNQPQH,TRBJ1-5,TRBV7-8
ASSRRDRYQPQH,TRBJ1-5,TRBV19
ASSRSGTEETQY,TRBJ2-5,TRBV5-6
ASSLVIGVSETQY,TRBJ2-5,TRBV5-1
ASSLNRAIGNTIY,TRBJ1-3,TRBV5-4